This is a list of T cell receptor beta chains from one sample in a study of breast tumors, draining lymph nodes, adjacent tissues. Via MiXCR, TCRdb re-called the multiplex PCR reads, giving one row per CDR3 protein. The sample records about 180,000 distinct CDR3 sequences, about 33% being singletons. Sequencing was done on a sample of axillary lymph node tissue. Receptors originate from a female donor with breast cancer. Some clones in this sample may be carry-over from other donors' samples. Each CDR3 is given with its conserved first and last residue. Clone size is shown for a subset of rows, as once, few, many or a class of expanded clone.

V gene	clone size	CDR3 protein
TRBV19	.	CASSIFFLGDYTYNEQFF
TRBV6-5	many	CASSYSPGVGSYEQYF
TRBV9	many	CASSVEGQNYGYTF
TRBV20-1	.	CSARGPNVLTF
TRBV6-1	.	CASSQGALFF
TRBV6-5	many	CASSSRDRGWEQYF
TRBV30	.	CAWGTIRGGTAGMGFF
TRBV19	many	CASSPRQRLYEQYF
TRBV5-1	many	CASSATGLWGETQYF
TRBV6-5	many	CASSDGSHLGLSGNTIYF
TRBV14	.	CASSLTAASPPMEGPNEKLFF
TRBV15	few	CATSPGEGLTGLCSGANVLTF
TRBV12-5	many	CASGPTGLEQETQYF
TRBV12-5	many	CASGLIAPPYEQYF
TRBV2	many	CASLKDVLGNGETQYF
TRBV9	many	CASSPVEIWNYGYTF
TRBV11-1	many	CASSQTSGRLEQYF
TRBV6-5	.	CASSLPGQETQYF
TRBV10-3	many	CAISDRQVESPLHF
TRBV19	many	CASSIVVDREYQPQHF
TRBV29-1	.	CSVPHGTNEKLFF
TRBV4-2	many	CASSYQGLTQETQYF